The rows below give T cell receptor beta chains drawn from one sample of a study of T cells in Graves' hyperthyroidism and ophthalmopathy. TCRdb processed the multiplex PCR reads anew with MiXCR; each CDR3 protein has one entry. The top ten hold around 28% of the sample, which has fewer than 450,000 distinct CDR3 sequences, about 14% seen once. Sample: blood. All receptors come from a man in his fifties or sixties with Graves' ophthalmopathy. CDR3s include the opening cysteine and the closing phenylalanine or tryptophan. A D gene is named only where the DNA matches it firmly. Clone size is stated in some rows and not others, as once, few, many or a class when expanded.

cdr3_length clone_size j_call d_call v_call cdr3_nt cdr3_aa
14 few TRBJ1-6 . TRBV6-1 TGTGCCAGCAGAAGGACGGAATATAATTCACCCCTCCACTTT CASRRTEYNSPLHF
11 . TRBJ2-2 . TRBV29-1 TGCAGCGCGGGACTTTCCGGGGAGCTGTTTTTT CSAGLSGELFF
13 . TRBJ2-5 TRBD1 TRBV9 TGTGCCAGCAGCGTAGGGTCGGTCGGGACAGAGTACTTC CASSVGSVGTEYF
14 . TRBJ1-2 . TRBV29-1 TGCAGCGTTGACGACACAGCCTTCTCCTATGGCTACACCTTC CSVDDTAFSYGYTF
16 . TRBJ2-1 TRBD1 TRBV7-9 TGTGCCAGCAGCCAAGGGGGCCGTGGCTCCTACAATGAGCAGTTCTTC CASSQGGRGSYNEQFF
17 . TRBJ1-3 TRBD1 TRBV7-8 TGTGCCAGCAGCCAGGGGGGCTGGGGTCCCTCTGGAAACACCATATATTTT CASSQGGWGPSGNTIYF
14 . TRBJ2-7 TRBD1 TRBV7-9 TGTGCCAGCAGCTCTTGGACAGGGGTGAACGAGCAGTACTTC CASSSWTGVNEQYF
12 many TRBJ2-1 . TRBV11-2 TGTGCCAGCACCGGGACAAACAATGAGCAGTTCTTC CASTGTNNEQFF
15 many TRBJ2-7 TRBD2 TRBV11-3 TGTGCCAGCAGCTTAGCCGGACTAGCGAACGGCGAGCAGTACTTC CASSLAGLANGEQYF
14 many TRBJ2-3 . TRBV20-1 TGCAGTGCTAGGGGAAGTTCTAGCACAGATACGCAGTATTTT CSARGSSSTDTQYF
13 many TRBJ2-5 . TRBV12-3/TRBV12-4 TGTGCCAGCAGCTCCGGGTCTAGAGTGCCCCAGTACTTC CASSSGSRVPQYF
12 . TRBJ2-7 . TRBV10-3 TGTGCCATCAGCCCAGGGGAACACGAGCAGTACTTC CAISPGEHEQYF
17 . TRBJ2-7 TRBD1 TRBV20-1 TGCAGTGCTAGTAACGACCAGGGTGCTACAGGGGGTCTCGAGCAGTACTTC CSASNDQGATGGLEQYF
11 many TRBJ1-2 . TRBV2 TGTGCCAGCAGTGAAGCCCATGGCTACACCTTC CASSEAHGYTF
15 many TRBJ2-3 TRBD2 TRBV29-1 TGCAGCGTAAAAATCAGCGGGAGGGCCCCAGATACGCAGTATTTT CSVKISGRAPDTQYF
11 many TRBJ2-7 . TRBV29-1 TGCAGCGTTTCTGATTCCTACGAGCAGTACTTC CSVSDSYEQYF
15 many TRBJ2-1 TRBD1 TRBV20-1 TGCAGTGCCAACCCCCGGGACAGCCCCTACAATGAGCAGTTCTTC CSANPRDSPYNEQFF
15 many TRBJ2-3 . TRBV10-1 TGCGCCAGCAGTGACAGCGGTACTAGCACAGATACGCAGTATTTT CASSDSGTSTDTQYF
14 few TRBJ1-2 TRBD1 TRBV6-1 TGTGCCAGCAACCCGGGACAGGGGGCGGGTGGCTACACCTTC CASNPGQGAGGYTF
17 few TRBJ2-7 TRBD1 TRBV7-9 TGTGCCAGCAGCTTAGCTCCTCACGGGACAGGGGCCCACGAGCAGTACTTC CASSLAPHGTGAHEQYF
13 . TRBJ1-2 . TRBV12-3/TRBV12-4 TGTGCCAGCCACGGCGGAGGTAGCGGCGGCTACACCTTC CASHGGGSGGYTF
15 once TRBJ1-2 . TRBV12-3/TRBV12-4 TGTGCCAGCAGTTTAACGGGGATACATAACTATGGCTACACCTTC CASSLTGIHNYGYTF
13 few TRBJ2-3 . TRBV4-1 TGCGCCAGCCGCCCGACTCCCGGAGATACGCAGTATTTT CASRPTPGDTQYF
15 few TRBJ2-7 . TRBV29-1 TGCAGCGTTGAAGATCTAAGTCTATTTGGATACGAGCAGTACTTC CSVEDLSLFGYEQYF
14 many TRBJ2-1 TRBD2 TRBV11-2 TGTGCCAGCAGCTTCGGGGGGGGTTACAATGAGCAGTTCTTC CASSFGGGYNEQFF
12 many TRBJ1-3 . TRBV10-1 TGCGCCAGCAGTGACGGGAGAAACACCATATATTTT CASSDGRNTIYF
13 many TRBJ1-1 . TRBV28 TGTGCCAGCACGAGCCCAATGAACACTGAAGCTTTCTTT CASTSPMNTEAFF
16 . TRBJ2-3 TRBD1 TRBV6-1 TGTGCCAGCAGTGCCGGACAGGGGATGATTGGAGATACGCAGTATTTT CASSAGQGMIGDTQYF
15 many TRBJ2-1 TRBD1 TRBV18 TGTGCCAGCTCAGTGGACAGGGACCCCTACAATGAGCAGTTCTTC CASSVDRDPYNEQFF
15 many TRBJ1-6 TRBD1 TRBV20-1 TGCAGTGCGGGAAGCGGACAGGGGAGGAATTCACCCCTCCACTTT CSAGSGQGRNSPLHF
15 few TRBJ2-5 . TRBV13 TGTGCCAGCAGCTTAGGGGCAGGGGTACGAGAGACCCAGTACTTC CASSLGAGVRETQYF
14 many TRBJ2-5 TRBD2 TRBV29-1 TGCAGCGTTGAAGTAACTAGCGGATGGGAGACCCAGTACTTC CSVEVTSGWETQYF
14 few TRBJ2-7 . TRBV7-9 TGTGCCAGCAGCGCTAGGACTGGCACCTACGAGCAGTACTTC CASSARTGTYEQYF
15 . TRBJ1-1 TRBD1 TRBV25-1 TGTGCCAGCAGTGCGACAGGGGTTCCTAACACTGAAGCTTTCTTT CASSATGVPNTEAFF
14 few TRBJ2-2 . TRBV9 TGTGCCAGCAGCCCAAGGGGGGGGGGGGCGAGACTGTTTTTT CASSPRGGGARLFF
14 . TRBJ2-1 . TRBV20-1 TGCAGTGCTAGAGTGCCACAAGGTACCAATGAGCAGTTCTTC CSARVPQGTNEQFF
15 few TRBJ2-1 . TRBV5-1 TGCGCCAGCAGCTCTTCCGCAGGGGACCAAAATGAGCAGTTCTTC CASSSSAGDQNEQFF
13 few TRBJ2-5 TRBD2 TRBV20-1 TGCAGCGCCTCTAGCGGGGTTCGTGAGACCCAGTACTTC CSASSGVRETQYF
14 many TRBJ2-5 TRBD2 TRBV2 TGTGCCAGCAGTCAGACTAGCGGGAGGGCCTTTCAGTACTTC CASSQTSGRAFQYF
15 many TRBJ2-1 TRBD2 TRBV6-1 TGTGCCAGCAGTTCATGGACTAGCGGTTACAATGAGCAGTTCTTC CASSSWTSGYNEQFF